These 3 T cell receptor beta chains were all obtained from the same sample, sequenced in a study of CD8+ T cells in alopecia areata (dated by TCRdb to 2016 to 2018). The protocol used for the library was the immunoSEQ multiplex PCR assay. To provide template for TCR sequencing, every sample had RNA extracted and reverse transcribed into cDNA. TCRdb took this table from immuneACCESS and kept in-frame rearrangements with V and J called. Such tables lack part of the clones; where checked against another copy, unresolved V genes explain under half of the gap, and the rest is unexplained. The sample has under 150,000 clones on record, roughly 50% of them singletons. The ten largest account for approximately 3.6% of the sample. Taken with the paper, the label for time point translates to: less than 25 weeks on oral tofacitinib. The treatment or condition label here, explained by the study, means: oral pan-JAK inhibitor, 5-10 mg twice daily.

Sequenced here: CD4+ T cells sorted from blood, sampled at week 24, from a patient treated with tofacitinib. The receptors shown here come from a human donor with alopecia areata.

J is TRBJ1-2 and V is TRBV29-1; 11 bases align to TRBD1. This CDR3 has 14 residues. Trimming at V came to 4 bases and at J to 2 bases, leaving 3 bases not matched to a gene. The germline V gene encodes CDR1 SQVTM and CDR2 ANQGSEA. CDR3 bases: TGCAGCGTTGCCCGGGACAGGGGGAACTATGGCTACACCTTC. The encoded protein is CSVARDRGNYGYTF.

This sequence joins TRBV18 and TRBJ1-1; perhaps TRBD1 as D (5 bases). The CDR3 runs to 14 residues. V lost 1 base and J lost 5, with 11 bases in between. Germline lookup yields CDR1 KGHSH and CDR2 LQKENI. The CDR3: CASSPQGLGTEAFF. The CDR3 DNA reads TGTGCCAGCTCACCACAGGGGTTGGGAACTGAAGCTTTCTTT.

J is TRBJ1-1 and V is TRBV30; D not certain. CDR1 is GTSNPN, CDR2 SVGIG, per germline (reference sequence). CDR3 length equals 15 residues. V lost 4 bases to trimming and J lost 11 bases, with 26 bases between them. In nucleotides, the CDR3 is TGTGCCTGGATTATCGACTGGTGGGGAGGTGGTGGGGCTTTCTTT. Translation gives CAWIIDWWGGGGAFF.